This T cell receptor (beta chain) emerged from a study of synovial regulatory T cells in juvenile arthritis. Per germline, CDR1 ENHRY and CDR2 SYGVKD. The CDR3 sequence is 13 residues long. No DNA sequence was recorded. Clones were sequenced by immunoSEQ multiplex PCR, and TCRdb holds only the in-frame ones, with some missing. Listed are 10,000 or so clones; 0.35% falls within the top ten. The sample comprised Treg cells from blood. Subset noted: remaining (HLA-DR-negative) circulating blood Treg cells. The V gene is TRBV10-3, the J gene TRBJ1-2; TCRdb lists TRBD1, though no DNA is available to test this call. This TCR derives from a donor under 30 with juvenile idiopathic arthritis. This CDR3 is CAISDRGPEGYTF.